This T cell receptor beta chain comes out of a study of glioma-infiltrating T cells after dendritic cell vaccination. The germline V gene has CDR1 SGHNT and CDR2 YYREEE (reference sequence). The CDR3 runs to 15 residues. J lost 1 base, V lost 4 bases, and 4 bases had no gene match. Study-level results: No direct clonality-survival link was found; a diverse polyclonal response may matter.

Amplification used 60 V beta primers and 13 J beta primers. TCRdb's table, derived via immunoSEQ multiplex PCR, lists solely in-frame clones and lacks some. The table lists about 24,000 clones, approximately 89% of them singletons. Time point indicated: after dendritic cell vaccination, including at tumor progression/relapse. Selection required adequate fresh-frozen tumor tissue plus more than two years' survival data. For this clone: What it binds is not known.

The sample was blood, taken after dendritic cell vaccination. The chain combines TRBV5-4 with TRBJ2-5; 10 bases are shared with TRBD2. This TCR was recovered from a human donor with glioblastoma. CDR3 in DNA: TGTGCCAGCAGCACCCGACTAGCGGGCCAAGAGACCCAGTACTTC. It specifies CASSTRLAGQETQYF.